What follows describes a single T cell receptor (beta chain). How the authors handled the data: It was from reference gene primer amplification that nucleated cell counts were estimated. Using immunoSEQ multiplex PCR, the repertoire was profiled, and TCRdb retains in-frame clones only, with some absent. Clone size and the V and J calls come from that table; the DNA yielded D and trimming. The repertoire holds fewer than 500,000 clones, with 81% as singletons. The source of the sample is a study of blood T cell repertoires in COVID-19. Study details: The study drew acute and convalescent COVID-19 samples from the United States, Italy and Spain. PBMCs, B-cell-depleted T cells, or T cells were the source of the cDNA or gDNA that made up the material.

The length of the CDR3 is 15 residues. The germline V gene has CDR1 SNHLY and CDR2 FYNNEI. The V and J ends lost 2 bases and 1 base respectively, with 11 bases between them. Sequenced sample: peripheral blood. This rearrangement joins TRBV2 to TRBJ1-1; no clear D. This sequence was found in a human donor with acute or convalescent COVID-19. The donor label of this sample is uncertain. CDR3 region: CASSETKQTNTEAFF. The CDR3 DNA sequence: TGTGCCAGCAGTGAAACCAAACAGACGAACACTGAAGCTTTCTTT.